The rows below give T cell receptor beta chains drawn from one sample of a study of blood T cell repertoires in COVID-19. Method: immunoSEQ multiplex PCR; TCRdb's copy keeps in-frame clones and lacks some. Here the sample spans more than 200,000 clones, around 89% being singletons. Input material: PBMCs or T cells enriched from blood (not recorded which). These receptor sequences come from a woman in her 30s who had recovered from COVID-19. Each CDR3 is given with its conserved first and last residue. The order of the fields is J gene, clone size, V gene, D gene, CDR3 DNA, CDR3 protein. A D gene is named only where the DNA matches it firmly. Size is stated for part of the rows, as once, few or many counts, or as a class when the clone is expanded.

J: TRBJ2-3
size: .
V: TRBV7-8
D: .
DNA: TGTGCCAGCAGCGTGTCAGGGGTCGGCACAGATACGCAGTATTTT
CDR3: CASSVSGVGTDTQYF

J: TRBJ2-7
size: .
V: TRBV7-2
D: .
DNA: TGTGCCAGCAGCCTGCCTAGCGTGGCCTACGAGCAGTACTTC
CDR3: CASSLPSVAYEQYF

J: TRBJ1-3
size: few
V: TRBV30
D: .
DNA: TGTGCCTGGAGTCCAGGTGCTCCTTCTGGAAACACCATATATTTT
CDR3: CAWSPGAPSGNTIYF

J: TRBJ2-2
size: .
V: TRBV6-2/TRBV6-3
D: TRBD2
DNA: TGTGCCAGCAGTGTATCAGGACTAGCGGGAAAGTACACCGGGGAGCTGTTTTTT
CDR3: CASSVSGLAGKYTGELFF

J: TRBJ1-3
size: few
V: TRBV25-1
D: .
DNA: TGTGCCAGCAGTGTAGGAAACACCATATATTTT
CDR3: CASSVGNTIYF

J: TRBJ1-5
size: .
V: TRBV2
D: TRBD1
DNA: TGTGCCAGCAGTCGCTGGGACAGTCCTACGGCAAATCAGCCCCAGCATTTT
CDR3: CASSRWDSPTANQPQHF

J: TRBJ1-5
size: few
V: TRBV27
D: TRBD1
DNA: TGTGCCAGCAGGTGGACAGGGAATAGCAATCAGCCCCAGCATTTT
CDR3: CASRWTGNSNQPQHF

J: TRBJ1-3
size: once
V: TRBV6-5
D: TRBD1
DNA: TGTGCCAGCCAAACAGGGGGTTCCGAAAACACCATATATTTT
CDR3: CASQTGGSENTIYF

J: TRBJ2-6
size: .
V: TRBV30
D: TRBD1
DNA: TGTGCCTTACACCGGGACAGGGGAGGGTCTGGGGCCAACGTCCTGACTTTC
CDR3: CALHRDRGGSGANVLTF

J: TRBJ1-5
size: .
V: TRBV27
D: TRBD1
DNA: TGTGCCAGCAGTCGTGGACAGGGTGGCAATCAGCCCCAGCATTTT
CDR3: CASSRGQGGNQPQHF

J: TRBJ2-7
size: .
V: TRBV6-6
D: .
DNA: TGTGCCAGCAGTTTTCAGGACTGGAGGGAGCAGTACTTC
CDR3: CASSFQDWREQYF

J: TRBJ1-3
size: .
V: TRBV4-3
D: .
DNA: TGCGCCAGCAGCCAAGATCCGGGTACTGGAAACACCATATATTTT
CDR3: CASSQDPGTGNTIYF

J: TRBJ2-3
size: .
V: TRBV5-1
D: .
DNA: TGCGCCAGCAGCAACTCCAGGGGAAGCACAGATACGCAGTATTTT
CDR3: CASSNSRGSTDTQYF

J: TRBJ2-1
size: .
V: TRBV7-2
D: TRBD2
DNA: TGTGCCAGCAGCTTAGTCGGGGGGGACAATGAGCAGTTCTTC
CDR3: CASSLVGGDNEQFF

J: TRBJ2-3
size: .
V: TRBV9
D: TRBD2
DNA: TGTGCCAGCAGCGTAGGGGCTAGCGGAATCACAGATACGCAGTATTTT
CDR3: CASSVGASGITDTQYF

J: TRBJ1-4
size: .
V: TRBV19
D: .
DNA: TGTGCCAGCGGAGGGCGCGGGAGGGATGAAAAACTGTTTTTT
CDR3: CASGGRGRDEKLFF

J: TRBJ2-7
size: .
V: TRBV3-1/TRBV3-2
D: TRBD2
DNA: TGTGCCAGCGCGGGAGGGGTTTTCTACGAGCAGTACTTC
CDR3: CASAGGVFYEQYF

J: TRBJ2-3
size: .
V: TRBV5-1
D: .
DNA: TGCGCCAGCAGCTTGGTCATTGCGGGCACAGATACGCAGTATTTT
CDR3: CASSLVIAGTDTQYF

J: TRBJ2-3
size: few
V: TRBV7-2
D: .
DNA: TGTGCCAGCAGCTTAGCTGTCCGGGAAACGCAGTATTTT
CDR3: CASSLAVRETQYF

J: TRBJ2-5
size: once
V: TRBV18
D: TRBD2
DNA: TGTGCCAGCTCACCACCCGCGGGGGATCCAAGAGGGACCCAGTACTTC
CDR3: CASSPPAGDPRGTQYF

J: TRBJ1-3
size: .
V: TRBV28
D: .
DNA: TGTGCCAGCAGTAGACTCCACAGGGTGAGAACTGGAAACACCATATATTTT
CDR3: CASSRLHRVRTGNTIYF

J: TRBJ1-3
size: .
V: TRBV7-2
D: .
DNA: TGTGCCAGCAGCTTAGGTGGGAGTGGAAACACCATATATTTT
CDR3: CASSLGGSGNTIYF

J: TRBJ2-1
size: .
V: TRBV19
D: .
DNA: TGTGCCAGTAGTGAGGCGGAGGGAATATCCTACAATGAGCAGTTCTTC
CDR3: CASSEAEGISYNEQFF

J: TRBJ2-1
size: .
V: TRBV9
D: TRBD2
DNA: TGTGCCAGCAGCGTAGAGGGTAGCGGGCTTCCCTCCTACAATGAGCAGTTCTTC
CDR3: CASSVEGSGLPSYNEQFF

J: TRBJ2-2
size: .
V: TRBV14
D: .
DNA: TGTGCCAGCAGCCAAGATCGCGGGTTCGGGGAGCTGTTTTTT
CDR3: CASSQDRGFGELFF

J: TRBJ1-1
size: .
V: TRBV20-1
D: .
DNA: TGCAGTGCTAGGCGGGGCCGGGAAGCTTTCTTT
CDR3: CSARRGREAFF

J: TRBJ2-3
size: once
V: TRBV28
D: TRBD1
DNA: TGTGCCAGCGCGACAGGGCGTTGGACAGATACGCAGTATTTT
CDR3: CASATGRWTDTQYF

J: TRBJ2-1
size: .
V: TRBV27
D: .
DNA: TGTGCCAGCAGTTATGGGCTGACGGGGGTCTCCTACAATGAGCAGTTCTTC
CDR3: CASSYGLTGVSYNEQFF

J: TRBJ2-7
size: few
V: TRBV6-2/TRBV6-3
D: .
DNA: TGTGCCAGCAGTTACATCGGGAGAGGCGAGCAGTACTTC
CDR3: CASSYIGRGEQYF

J: TRBJ1-5
size: .
V: TRBV4-2
D: .
DNA: TGTGCCAGCAGCCGCGGACAGCCTAATCAGCCCCAGCATTTT
CDR3: CASSRGQPNQPQHF

J: TRBJ1-2
size: .
V: TRBV28
D: TRBD1
DNA: TGTGCCAGCAGTTTATCCGGGACAGCTCACGGCTACACCTTC
CDR3: CASSLSGTAHGYTF

J: TRBJ1-2
size: .
V: TRBV30
D: .
DNA: TGTGCCTGGAGATCAGATGGCTACACCTTC
CDR3: CAWRSDGYTF

J: TRBJ2-7
size: .
V: TRBV7-8
D: TRBD1
DNA: TGTGCCAGCAGCTTATGGTCCAGGGGGTATTCCTACGAGCAGTACTTC
CDR3: CASSLWSRGYSYEQYF

J: TRBJ2-3
size: .
V: TRBV19
D: .
DNA: TGTGCCAGTCAGTTAGGACTTAACACAGATACGCAGTATTTT
CDR3: CASQLGLNTDTQYF